These 22 T cell receptor beta chains were sequenced from one sample in a study of blood T cell repertoires in COVID-19. Using immunoSEQ multiplex PCR, the repertoire was profiled, and TCRdb retains in-frame clones only, with some absent. The sample holds about 110,000 clones, about 85% seen once. The source material was peripheral blood. These receptors were taken from a woman in her fifties or sixties with COVID-19, enrolled during active disease.

The chain carries TRBV2 and TRBJ2-5, with D perhaps TRBD2 (6 bases). This CDR3 comprises 13 residues. Germline V gene data show CDR1 as SNHLY and CDR2 as FYNNEI. V lost 8 bases and J 1 base, leaving 11 bases between the germline ends. CDR3 DNA sequence: TGTGCCAGCGTGGAGGGCATCCAAGAGACCCAGTACTTC. Translated: CASVEGIQETQYF. Together with reference TRBV2 and TRBJ2-5, the CDR3 gives the full variable domain: EPEVTQTPSHQVTQMGQEVILRCVPISNHLYFYWYRQILGQKVEFLVSFYNNEISEKSEIFDDQFSVERPDGSNFTLKIRSTKLEDSAMYFCASVEGIQETQYFGPGTRLLVL.

V and J are TRBV20-1 and TRBJ2-7; perhaps TRBD2 as D (5 bases). V lost 3 bases and J lost 5, with 17 bases in between. From germline, CDR1 is DFQATT and CDR2 SNEGSKA (reference sequence). The CDR3 is made up of 14 amino acids. CDR3 protein: CSASLREVGDEQYF. CDR3 sequence (DNA): TGCAGTGCTAGTTTGAGGGAAGTAGGAGACGAGCAGTACTTC.

This chain joins TRBV5-4 and TRBJ1-5; TRBD1 matches 8 bases. The germline V gene encodes CDR1 SGHNT and CDR2 YYREEE (reference sequence). CDR3 size: 14 residues. The V and J ends lost 0 bases and 4 bases, in that order; junction bases with no gene match: 0. CDR3 protein: CASSLDRGNQPQHF. The CDR3, as DNA: TGTGCCAGCAGCTTGGACAGGGGGAATCAGCCCCAGCATTTT.

The chain is built from TRBV3-1 (or the pseudogene TRBV3-2) and TRBJ1-1; the D is unclear. Germline assignment: CDR1 LGHDT and CDR2 YNNKEL (reference sequence). V gave up 1 base and J gave up 4 bases, with 7 bases separating them. The CDR3 totals 13 residues. The CDR3 nucleotides are TGTGCCAGCAGCCAAGGTGAGGGCACTGAAGCTTTCTTT. It codes for CASSQGEGTEAFF.

The CDR3 nucleotides are TGTGCCAGCAGCTTAGGGACAGGTCAAGGTTATGGCTACACCTTC. Translating it yields CASSLGTGQGYGYTF. The J gene is TRBJ1-2, the V gene TRBV7-8; 7 nucleotides align to TRBD1. This CDR3 is 15 amino acids long. The germline gives CDR1 SGHVS, CDR2 FQNEAQ. With V trimmed by 1 base and J by 5 bases, 7 bases remained unmatched.

The chain couples TRBV6-5 to TRBJ2-7; 8 bases fit TRBD1. CDR3 length equals 14 residues. Germline trimming cut 6 bases from V and 1 base from J; bases unmatched to any gene: 5. CDR1 MNHEY and CDR2 SVGAGI come from the germline V gene. CDR3 in amino acids: CASRDGTGSYEQYF. Here the CDR3 DNA reads TGTGCCAGCAGGGACGGGACAGGTTCCTACGAGCAGTACTTC.

The V gene is TRBV9, the J gene TRBJ2-2; 8 bases match TRBD2. Germline V lookup: CDR1 SGDLS, CDR2 YYNGEE. The CDR3 runs 15 residues. With 0 bases clipped from V and 6 bases from J, the junction kept 4 bases outside the gene matches. In nucleotides, the CDR3 is TGTGCCAGCAGCGTAGCTACGGGAGGGGCCGGGGAGCTGTTTTTT. Translation: CASSVATGGAGELFF.

The rearrangement links TRBV2 to TRBJ2-5; no clear D. Germline V lookup: CDR1 SNHLY, CDR2 FYNNEI. V was clipped by 0 bases and J by 2 bases, with 4 bases between them. The CDR3 covers 13 residues. The CDR3 region is CASSEALQETQYF. DNA of the CDR3: TGTGCCAGCAGTGAAGCGCTACAAGAGACCCAGTACTTC.

The chain links TRBV15 to TRBJ2-2; tentative D call: TRBD2 (6 bases). CDR1 is LNHNV, CDR2 YYDKDF, per germline (reference sequence). V dropped 1 base and J dropped 5 bases, with 26 bases sitting between them. This CDR3 has 20 residues. This CDR3 is CATSRAWRIAAGENTGELFF. DNA for the CDR3: TGTGCCACCAGCAGAGCCTGGCGGATTGCAGCGGGCGAGAATACCGGGGAGCTGTTTTTT.

The chain links TRBV5-6 to TRBJ2-7; a possible D gene is TRBD2 (6 bases). CDR1 is SGHDT and CDR2 is YYEEEE in the germline V gene. The CDR3 extends over 14 amino acids. The germline V and J ends were trimmed by 0 bases and 1 base, with 8 bases remaining between them. The CDR3 protein is CASSLVGTSYEQYF. The CDR3 DNA is TGTGCCAGCAGCTTGGTAGGGACTTCCTACGAGCAGTACTTC.

The chain has TRBV4-2 and TRBJ1-2, with D possibly being TRBD1 (6 bases). This CDR3 has 15 amino acids. CDR1 and CDR2 from the germline V gene are LGHNA and YNFKEQ. V lost 1 base to trimming and J lost 6 bases, with 15 bases between them. CDR3 sequence reads: CASSQVLQGSDGYTF. The CDR3 DNA sequence: TGTGCCAGCAGCCAAGTCCTACAGGGTTCTGATGGCTACACCTTC.

The chain carries TRBV27 and TRBJ2-2; D perhaps matches TRBD2 (6 bases). This CDR3 comprises 14 residues. V lost 6 bases and J lost 1, with 9 bases in between. The germline V gene encodes CDR1 MNHEY and CDR2 SMNVEV (reference sequence). As DNA, the CDR3 is TGTGCCAGCAGGGAGGGATGGAACACCGGGGAGCTGTTTTTT. The encoded protein is CASREGWNTGELFF.

The chain couples TRBV6-5 to TRBJ1-2; 9 bases map to TRBD1. Germline values: CDR1 MNHEY, CDR2 SVGAGI. The CDR3 consists of 14 residues. The V and J ends lost 2 bases and 5 bases, in that order; junction bases with no gene match: 3. The CDR3 protein is CASSYGDRGYGYTF. The CDR3 bases are TGTGCCAGCAGTTACGGTGACAGGGGGTATGGCTACACCTTC.

The chain recombines TRBV5-1 with TRBJ1-2; 9 nucleotides line up with TRBD1. The CDR3 totals 16 residues. Germline V gives CDR1 SGHRS, CDR2 YFSETQ. V dropped 0 bases and J dropped 2; count of bases not matched to a gene: 5. CDR3 residues: CASSLVPTGGNYGYTF. CDR3 in DNA: TGCGCCAGCAGCTTGGTACCGACAGGGGGGAACTATGGCTACACCTTC.

The J gene is TRBJ2-3, the V gene TRBV5-1; D might be TRBD2 (5 bases). The CDR3 sequence is 15 residues long. Trimming removed 1 base from V and 9 bases from J, with 18 bases in between. Germline V gene sequence: CDR1 SGHRS, CDR2 YFSETQ. This CDR3 is CASSLSSDRGDTQYF. Written as DNA, the CDR3 is TGCGCCAGCAGCTTGTCTTCCGACCGGGGAGACACGCAGTATTTT. Complete variable domain (other parts from reference TRBV5-1 and TRBJ2-3): KAGVTQTPRYLIKTRGQQVTLSCSPISGHRSVSWYQQTPGQGLQFLFEYFSETQRNKGNFPGRFSGRQFSNSRSEMNVSTLELGDSALYLCASSLSSDRGDTQYFGPGTRLTVL.

This clone was seen once. The chain is built from TRBV2 and TRBJ1-1; D perhaps matches TRBD1 (5 bases). V lost 8 bases to trimming and J lost 5 bases, with 15 bases between them. Germline V lookup: CDR1 SNHLY, CDR2 FYNNEI. The CDR3 spans 13 residues. The CDR3 reads CASGAQGRTEAFF. The CDR3, as DNA: TGTGCCAGCGGAGCCCAGGGAAGGACTGAAGCTTTCTTT.

The rearrangement uses TRBV11-1 and TRBJ2-7; D might be TRBD2 (6 bases). The CDR3 consists of 14 residues. Germline CDR1 and CDR2: SGHAT and FQDESV (reference sequence). The V gene lost 3 bases and the J gene lost 2 bases, with 11 bases spanning the gap. This CDR3 is CASSFPRGPYEQYF. The CDR3 nucleotides are TGTGCCAGCAGCTTCCCGCGGGGCCCCTACGAGCAGTACTTC.

This rearrangement joins TRBV9 to TRBJ2-7; 7 nucleotides align to TRBD1. Germline trimming cut 3 bases from V and 2 bases from J; bases unmatched to any gene: 11. Germline values: CDR1 SGDLS, CDR2 YYNGEE. This CDR3 is built from 16 residues. The CDR3 loop reads CASSAEGRGSPYEQYF. The CDR3 coding sequence is TGTGCCAGCAGCGCCGAGGGCAGGGGGTCCCCCTACGAGCAGTACTTC. The entire variable domain, with the rest obtained from reference TRBV9 and TRBJ2-7, is as follows: DSGVTQTPKHLITATGQRVTLRCSPRSGDLSVYWYQQSLDQGLQFLIQYYNGEERAKGNILERFSAQQFPDLHSELNLSSLELGDSALYFCASSAEGRGSPYEQYFGPGTRLTVT.

The V and J genes are TRBV6-5 and TRBJ2-2; tentative D call: TRBD2 (5 bases). The germline V and J ends were trimmed by 6 bases and 3 bases, with 14 bases remaining between them. This CDR3 is built from 15 residues. Germline CDR1 reads MNHEY; CDR2 reads SVGAGI. CDR3 nucleotides: TGTGCCAGCAGCAGAGGGCGATCATACACCGGGGAGCTGTTTTTT. As protein: CASSRGRSYTGELFF.

This clone has just a few counts. The rearrangement links TRBV9 to TRBJ2-2; 9 nucleotides line up with TRBD1. This CDR3 comprises 16 residues. V lost 2 bases, J lost 7 bases, and 9 bases stayed unmatched. Per germline, CDR1 SGDLS and CDR2 YYNGEE. CDR3 amino acids: CASSVAGTGFGGELFF. In nucleotides, the CDR3 is TGTGCCAGCAGCGTCGCCGGGACAGGGTTTGGCGGGGAGCTGTTTTTT.

This clone came up once. The V gene is TRBV15, the J gene TRBJ2-7; 9 bases align to TRBD1. The CDR3 extends over 15 amino acids. V lost 0 bases and J lost 6; bases outside the gene matches: 6. Germline-derived CDR1 and CDR2 are LNHNV and YYDKDF (reference sequence). The CDR3 DNA reads as TGTGCCACCAGCAGAGAGGGACAGGGTCTCTCCGAGCAGTACTTC. The encoded protein is CATSREGQGLSEQYF. Complete variable domain (other parts from reference TRBV15 and TRBJ2-7): DAMVIQNPRYQVTQFGKPVTLSCSQTLNHNVMYWYQQKSSQAPKLLFHYYDKDFNNEADTPDNFQSRRPNTSFCFLDIRSPGLGDTAMYLCATSREGQGLSEQYFGPGTRLTVT.

Note on this clone: This same CDR3 is encoded by further DNA sequences in the sample. The V gene is TRBV19, the J gene TRBJ2-3; 10 bases are shared with TRBD1. CDR3 length: 14 residues. V was pared by 4 bases and J by 6 bases, with 4 bases of the junction left unmatched. Germline V gives CDR1 LNHDA, CDR2 SQIVND (reference sequence). CDR3 in DNA: TGTGCCAGTAGTAGGACAGGGGGAACGGATACGCAGTATTTT. This translates into CASSRTGGTDTQYF.